This T cell receptor beta chain was sequenced for a study of Ad26.COV2.S vaccination and SARS-CoV-2 variants. On this clone: The antigen is not known.

CDR1 is KGHSH and CDR2 is LQKENI in the germline V gene. The V and J ends lost 5 bases and 0 bases respectively, with 11 bases between them. CDR3 length equals 15 residues. The data were produced by immunoSEQ multiplex PCR, yet TCRdb's version contains in-frame clones alone and is incomplete. Of fewer than 400,000 clones in the sample, 86% were seen once. The study, taken as a whole, reports: Breadth measured for non-spike TCRs was similar across vaccine and placebo recipients. Responses of T cells in total may have been underestimated by the TCR breadth and depth analyses.

As to treatment: approximately 18 received Ad26.COV2.S at low or high dose, single or two shots; 5 received placebo; per-sample allocation not given. Samples came from day 63 after the first vaccine or placebo injection. This Boston cohort included adults aged 18-55 years. The study used a vaccine consisting of an Ad26 vector that expressed Wuhan-strain SARS-CoV-2 spike. V and J are TRBV18 and TRBJ1-3; the D gene is possibly TRBD1 (5 bases). The sequence came from a person between 18 and 65 years old who received the Ad26.COV2.S COVID-19 vaccine or a placebo. The sequences come from peripheral blood, collected in a trial of Ad26.COV2.S vaccine versus placebo. The CDR3 DNA reads TGTGCCAGCTCATTGGCCGGGGCCTCTGGAAACACCATATATTTT. Encoded protein: CASSLAGASGNTIYF.